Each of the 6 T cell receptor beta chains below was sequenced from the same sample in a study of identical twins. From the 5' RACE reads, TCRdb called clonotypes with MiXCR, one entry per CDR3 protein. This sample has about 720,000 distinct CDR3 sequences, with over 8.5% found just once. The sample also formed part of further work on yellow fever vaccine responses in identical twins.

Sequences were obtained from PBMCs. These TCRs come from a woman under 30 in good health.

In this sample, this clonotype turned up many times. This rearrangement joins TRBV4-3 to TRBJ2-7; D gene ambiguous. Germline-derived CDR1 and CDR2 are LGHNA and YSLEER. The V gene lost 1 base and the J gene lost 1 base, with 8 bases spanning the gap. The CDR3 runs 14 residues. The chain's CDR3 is CASSQVHSSYEQYF. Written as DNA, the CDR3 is TGCGCCAGCAGCCAAGTCCACAGTTCCTACGAGCAGTACTTC.

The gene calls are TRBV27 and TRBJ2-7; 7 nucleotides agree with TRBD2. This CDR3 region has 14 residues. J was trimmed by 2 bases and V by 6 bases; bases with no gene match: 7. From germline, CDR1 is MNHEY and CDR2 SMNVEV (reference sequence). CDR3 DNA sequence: TGTGCCAGCAGACCTGGTGCGGGGGCCTACGAGCAGTACTTC. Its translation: CASRPGAGAYEQYF.

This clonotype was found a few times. DNA for the CDR3: TGCGCCAGCAGCGTAAAGGGGGTTGGCTCCTACAATGAGCAGTTCTTC. Translated: CASSVKGVGSYNEQFF. The chain has TRBV5-1 and TRBJ2-1; D is perhaps TRBD1 (6 bases). The CDR3 consists of 16 residues. CDR1 and CDR2 from the germline V gene are SGHRS and YFSETQ. The V end lost 4 bases, the J end lost 0 bases, and 14 bases lay between the germline ends.

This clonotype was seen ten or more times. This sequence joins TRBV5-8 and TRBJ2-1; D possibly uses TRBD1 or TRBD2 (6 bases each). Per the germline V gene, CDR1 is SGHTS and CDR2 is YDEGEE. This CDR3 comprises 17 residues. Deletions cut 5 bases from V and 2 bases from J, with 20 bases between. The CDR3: CASSSSWGARTYNEQFF. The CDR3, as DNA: TGTGCCAGCAGTTCCTCCTGGGGGGCCCGAACCTACAATGAGCAGTTCTTC.

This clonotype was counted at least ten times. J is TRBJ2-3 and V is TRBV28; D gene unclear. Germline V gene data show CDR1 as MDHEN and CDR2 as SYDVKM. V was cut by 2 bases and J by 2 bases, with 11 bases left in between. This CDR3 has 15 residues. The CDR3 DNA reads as TGTGCCAGCAGTTTAAGCGTCAGGATCACAGATACGCAGTATTTT. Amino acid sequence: CASSLSVRITDTQYF.

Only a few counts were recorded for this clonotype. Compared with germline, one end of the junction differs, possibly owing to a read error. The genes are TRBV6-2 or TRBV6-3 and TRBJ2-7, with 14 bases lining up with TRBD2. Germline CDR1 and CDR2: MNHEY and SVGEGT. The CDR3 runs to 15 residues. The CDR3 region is CASIYRGLAGDEQYF. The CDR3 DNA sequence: TGTGCCAGCATTTACCGGGGACTAGCGGGAGACGAGCAGTACTTC.